A selection of T cell receptor beta chains follows, all from one sample in a study of T cell responses to AZD1222 COVID-19 vaccine. The assay was immunoSEQ multiplex PCR, and TCRdb's table has in-frame clones only and misses some. The sample carries 35,000 to 45,000 clones, 80% recorded once. The specimen comprised peripheral blood, sampled on day 0 of AZD1222 vaccination. The receptors were sampled from an adult in good health. CDR3s include the opening cysteine and the closing phenylalanine or tryptophan. Each record gives: J gene, clone size, D gene, V gene, CDR3 DNA, CDR3 protein. The D gene is left open where the match is weak. Clone size is given for some rows only: seen once, a few or many times, or a class if the clone is expanded.

J gene: TRBJ1-1
clone size: NA
D gene: NA
V gene: TRBV28
CDR3 DNA: TGTGCCAGCAGTCACCCCGGGAGAACGAACACTGAAGCTTTCTTT
CDR3 protein: CASSHPGRTNTEAFF

J gene: TRBJ2-5
clone size: NA
D gene: TRBD1
V gene: TRBV24-1
CDR3 DNA: TGTGCCACTCAGGGGGCTGCGGAGACCCAGTACTTC
CDR3 protein: CATQGAAETQYF

J gene: TRBJ2-1
clone size: few
D gene: NA
V gene: TRBV7-9
CDR3 DNA: TGTGCCAGCAGCCAGACTGAGGATGAGCAGTTCTTC
CDR3 protein: CASSQTEDEQFF

J gene: TRBJ1-4
clone size: NA
D gene: TRBD1
V gene: TRBV18
CDR3 DNA: TGTGCCAGCTCACCAGCCGAGGACAGGGGGCTTGAAAAACTGTTTTTT
CDR3 protein: CASSPAEDRGLEKLFF

J gene: TRBJ2-7
clone size: NA
D gene: NA
V gene: TRBV19
CDR3 DNA: TGTGCCAGTACCCTGTGGGTGCAGTACTTC
CDR3 protein: CASTLWVQYF

J gene: TRBJ1-4
clone size: NA
D gene: TRBD1
V gene: TRBV15
CDR3 DNA: TGTGCCACCAGCAGTCCGGACAGGGGGCATGAAAAACTGTTTTTT
CDR3 protein: CATSSPDRGHEKLFF

J gene: TRBJ1-5
clone size: NA
D gene: NA
V gene: TRBV6-5
CDR3 DNA: TGTGCCAGCAGTTACGGCCCCGAGGGGCCCCAGCATTTT
CDR3 protein: CASSYGPEGPQHF

J gene: TRBJ1-2
clone size: NA
D gene: NA
V gene: TRBV7-9
CDR3 DNA: TGTGCCAGCAGCTTAGAGTATGGGACGGGTTTATCCCCCTACACCTTC
CDR3 protein: CASSLEYGTGLSPYTF

J gene: TRBJ1-6
clone size: NA
D gene: NA
V gene: TRBV29-1
CDR3 DNA: TGCAGCGTCCCTCGACAGGTACACCTCTATTACTATAATTCACCCCTCCACTTT
CDR3 protein: CSVPRQVHLYYYNSPLHF

J gene: TRBJ1-2
clone size: NA
D gene: NA
V gene: TRBV3-1/TRBV3-2
CDR3 DNA: TGTGCCAGCAGCCAAGACTCCACAGGGAGCTATGGCTACACCTTC
CDR3 protein: CASSQDSTGSYGYTF

J gene: TRBJ2-1
clone size: few
D gene: TRBD2
V gene: TRBV5-4
CDR3 DNA: TGTGCCAGCAGCCTTTTGGGACTAGCGGGGGTATACAATGAGCAGTTCTTC
CDR3 protein: CASSLLGLAGVYNEQFF

J gene: TRBJ1-3
clone size: once
D gene: NA
V gene: TRBV28
CDR3 DNA: TGTGCCAGCAGTTCCCCCACAATGAGCTCTGGAAACACCATATATTTT
CDR3 protein: CASSSPTMSSGNTIYF

J gene: TRBJ2-7
clone size: NA
D gene: TRBD1
V gene: TRBV28
CDR3 DNA: TGTGCCAGCAGTTTCCCCCTTTCGGGACAGGGGGCTCGGCAGTACTTC
CDR3 protein: CASSFPLSGQGARQYF

J gene: TRBJ1-6
clone size: NA
D gene: NA
V gene: TRBV6-5
CDR3 DNA: TGTGCCAGCAGACGGGATAATTCACCCCTCCACTTT
CDR3 protein: CASRRDNSPLHF

J gene: TRBJ2-3
clone size: NA
D gene: TRBD2
V gene: TRBV5-6
CDR3 DNA: TGTGCCAGCAGCTCGTTCGGGGGGTGGGGCACAGATACGCAGTATTTT
CDR3 protein: CASSSFGGWGTDTQYF

J gene: TRBJ2-5
clone size: NA
D gene: TRBD1
V gene: TRBV2
CDR3 DNA: TGTGCCAGCAGGGGACAGGGGGCGGGGGCCCAGTACTTC
CDR3 protein: CASRGQGAGAQYF

J gene: TRBJ1-6
clone size: NA
D gene: NA
V gene: TRBV11-1
CDR3 DNA: TGTGCCAGCAGCTTGCAAGGGTTTGATTCACCCCTCCACTTT
CDR3 protein: CASSLQGFDSPLHF

J gene: TRBJ2-5
clone size: NA
D gene: NA
V gene: TRBV7-7
CDR3 DNA: TGTGCTAGCAGCTTAGGAGGTGTAAGAGACCCCCAAGAGACCCAGTACTTC
CDR3 protein: CASSLGGVRDPQETQYF

J gene: TRBJ1-1
clone size: few
D gene: NA
V gene: TRBV12-3/TRBV12-4
CDR3 DNA: TGTGCCAGCAGTTTACAGAGACGGGCTGAAGCTTTCTTT
CDR3 protein: CASSLQRRAEAFF

J gene: TRBJ2-1
clone size: NA
D gene: NA
V gene: TRBV18
CDR3 DNA: TGTGCCAGCTCACCACCGGCTACCAATGAGCAGTTCTTC
CDR3 protein: CASSPPATNEQFF

J gene: TRBJ2-1
clone size: NA
D gene: NA
V gene: TRBV5-1
CDR3 DNA: TGCGCCAGCAGCTTGTCGCCCCCCTTCAATGAGCAGTTCTTC
CDR3 protein: CASSLSPPFNEQFF

J gene: TRBJ1-2
clone size: NA
D gene: TRBD1
V gene: TRBV24-1
CDR3 DNA: TGTGCCACCAGCGGGGTTCCCGGGACAGGGCAGCACTATGGCTACACCTTC
CDR3 protein: CATSGVPGTGQHYGYTF

J gene: TRBJ1-5
clone size: NA
D gene: NA
V gene: TRBV19
CDR3 DNA: TGTGCCAGTAGTATCCTATATAGCAATCAGCCCCAGCATTTT
CDR3 protein: CASSILYSNQPQHF

J gene: TRBJ2-7
clone size: NA
D gene: NA
V gene: TRBV2
CDR3 DNA: TGTGCCAGCAGTGGTTTGGCTTACTACGAGCAGTACTTC
CDR3 protein: CASSGLAYYEQYF

J gene: TRBJ2-7
clone size: NA
D gene: TRBD1
V gene: TRBV5-1
CDR3 DNA: TGCGCCAGCAGTCTTGGGGGGCCAACGACAGGGGCCCTCTACGAGCAGTACTTC
CDR3 protein: CASSLGGPTTGALYEQYF

J gene: TRBJ2-3
clone size: NA
D gene: NA
V gene: TRBV5-1
CDR3 DNA: TGCGCCAGCAGCTTGGCACGGGGCACAGATACGCAGTATTTT
CDR3 protein: CASSLARGTDTQYF

J gene: TRBJ2-5
clone size: NA
D gene: NA
V gene: TRBV4-1
CDR3 DNA: TGCGCCAGCAGCCAATCTCACGTGAGGGCGCGGCAAGAGACCCAGTACTTC
CDR3 protein: CASSQSHVRARQETQYF

J gene: TRBJ2-2
clone size: NA
D gene: TRBD1
V gene: TRBV7-6
CDR3 DNA: TGTGCCAGCAGCCGACCGGGGACAGGGTCGGAGGAGCTGTTTTTT
CDR3 protein: CASSRPGTGSEELFF

J gene: TRBJ1-2
clone size: medium-sized
D gene: TRBD1
V gene: TRBV4-2
CDR3 DNA: TGTGCCAGCAGTTCGTTGGGACAGGGCGCCCTAGGGGGCTACACCTTC
CDR3 protein: CASSSLGQGALGGYTF

J gene: TRBJ1-6
clone size: NA
D gene: NA
V gene: TRBV2
CDR3 DNA: TGTGCCAGCAGTGTACGGGGCGCGGATAATTCACCCCTCCACTTT
CDR3 protein: CASSVRGADNSPLHF

J gene: TRBJ1-1
clone size: NA
D gene: NA
V gene: TRBV3-1/TRBV3-2
CDR3 DNA: TGTGCCAGCAGCCAAGGAGGGCAGGGGAGGACTGAAGCTTTCTTT
CDR3 protein: CASSQGGQGRTEAFF

J gene: TRBJ2-7
clone size: once
D gene: NA
V gene: TRBV10-1
CDR3 DNA: TGCGCCAGCAGTGACGGACAGAATTACGAGCAGTACTTC
CDR3 protein: CASSDGQNYEQYF

J gene: TRBJ1-5
clone size: NA
D gene: NA
V gene: TRBV28
CDR3 DNA: TGTGCCAGCAGTCAGCCCCAGGGTGGGGGCAATCAGCCCCAGCATTTT
CDR3 protein: CASSQPQGGGNQPQHF

J gene: TRBJ2-3
clone size: NA
D gene: NA
V gene: TRBV19
CDR3 DNA: TGTGCCAGTAGTATCGGCAGCACAGATACGCAGTATTTT
CDR3 protein: CASSIGSTDTQYF

J gene: TRBJ2-7
clone size: once
D gene: TRBD1
V gene: TRBV3-1/TRBV3-2
CDR3 DNA: TGTGCCAGCAGCCAAGATACGGGACAGGCCTCCGAGCAGTACTTC
CDR3 protein: CASSQDTGQASEQYF

J gene: TRBJ2-3
clone size: few
D gene: NA
V gene: TRBV5-1
CDR3 DNA: TGCGCCAGCAGCGGGGGGGCGGGAACCACAGATACGCAGTATTTT
CDR3 protein: CASSGGAGTTDTQYF

J gene: TRBJ2-1
clone size: NA
D gene: NA
V gene: TRBV23-1
CDR3 DNA: TGCGCCAGCAGTCGTGGGGGGCGAACCAATGAGCAGTTCTTC
CDR3 protein: CASSRGGRTNEQFF

J gene: TRBJ1-5
clone size: NA
D gene: NA
V gene: TRBV5-1
CDR3 DNA: TGCGCCAGCAGCTTGGGGCCGGGTTGGGATCAGCCCCAGCATTTT
CDR3 protein: CASSLGPGWDQPQHF

J gene: TRBJ2-1
clone size: NA
D gene: NA
V gene: TRBV11-2
CDR3 DNA: TGTGCCAGCAGCCCAGCGTCGGGCTCCTACAATGAGCAGTTCTTC
CDR3 protein: CASSPASGSYNEQFF

J gene: TRBJ2-3
clone size: NA
D gene: NA
V gene: TRBV7-8
CDR3 DNA: TGTGCCAGCAGCGCCCCTAGCACAGATACGCAGTATTTT
CDR3 protein: CASSAPSTDTQYF